The next 19 T cell receptor beta chains were all read from a single sample in a study of blood T cell repertoires in COVID-19. Using immunoSEQ multiplex PCR, the repertoire was profiled, and TCRdb retains in-frame clones only, with some absent. The sample has a few hundred thousand clones; about 86% are singletons. Sample: PBMCs or T cells enriched from blood (not recorded which). The receptor set was obtained from a woman aged 45-60 years who had recovered from COVID-19.

V gene TRBV4-1 combines with J gene TRBJ1-4, with 8 nucleotides matching TRBD1. Per germline, CDR1 MGHRA and CDR2 YSYEKL. The CDR3 runs 14 residues. V trimming: 2 bases; J trimming: 6 bases; junction bases outside the gene matches: 2. CDR3 sequence reads: CASSQPGGYEKLFF. For the CDR3, the DNA is TGCGCCAGCAGCCAACCAGGGGGCTATGAAAAACTGTTTTTT.

The chain links TRBV24-1 to TRBJ2-7; D is ambiguous. Trimming took 2 bases from V and 6 from J, leaving 7 bases between them. Germline loops: CDR1 KGHDR, CDR2 SFDVKD. The CDR3 has 12 amino acids. Written as DNA, the CDR3 is TGTGCCACCAGTGATTCGACGGGCGAGCAGTACTTC. This codes for CATSDSTGEQYF.

The chain employs TRBV7-9 and TRBJ1-1; D not resolved. The CDR3 is 13 amino acids. The V gene lost 5 bases and the J gene lost 4 bases, with 11 bases spanning the gap. Per germline, CDR1 SEHNR and CDR2 FQNEAQ (reference sequence). This CDR3 reads CASSQEGSTEAFF. In nucleotides, the CDR3 is TGTGCCAGCAGCCAGGAGGGAAGCACTGAAGCTTTCTTT.

V usage is TRBV30 and J usage is TRBJ1-1; D perhaps matches TRBD1 (5 bases). V lost 0 bases and J 8 bases, leaving 13 bases between the germline ends. This CDR3 is 13 amino acids long. Germline assignment: CDR1 GTSNPN and CDR2 SVGIG (reference sequence). In DNA, the CDR3 is TGTGCCTGGAGTGTACTCTCCGGGGGGGAAGCTTTCTTT. Amino acids: CAWSVLSGGEAFF. The entire variable domain, with the rest obtained from reference TRBV30 and TRBJ1-1, is as follows: SQTIHQWPATLVQPVGSPLSLECTVEGTSNPNLYWYRQAAGRGLQLLFYSVGIGQISSEVPQNLSASRPQDRQFILSSKKLLLSDSGFYLCAWSVLSGGEAFFGQGTRLTVV.

The chain's CDR3 is CASSFSTGQTAFF. The CDR3 DNA follows: TGTGCCAGCAGCTTCTCGACAGGGCAAACAGCTTTCTTT. The chain links TRBV11-1 to TRBJ1-1; 7 bases fit TRBD1. The CDR3 is 13 residues long. CDR1 SGHAT and CDR2 FQDESV come from the germline V gene (reference sequence). V shed 3 bases and J 10 bases; nucleotides not matched to a gene: 8.

This clone showed up just a few times. The rearrangement links TRBV2 to TRBJ1-1, with D perhaps matching TRBD1 (6 bases). Trimming pared 5 bases from V and 1 base from J, leaving 14 bases between. The CDR3 sequence is 15 residues long. Germline V gene data show CDR1 as SNHLY and CDR2 as FYNNEI. The CDR3 nucleotides read TGTGCCAGCAGTAAAATTGGACAGCCGAACACTGAAGCTTTCTTT. This encodes CASSKIGQPNTEAFF.

The J gene is TRBJ1-5, the V gene TRBV7-2, with 7 bases fitting TRBD1. Germline V gene data show CDR1 as SGHTA and CDR2 as FQGNSA. V dropped 5 bases and J dropped 7; count of bases not matched to a gene: 8. The CDR3 has 14 residues. CDR3 sequence (DNA): TGTGCCAGCAGCCGCGACAGGGTTGGGCAGCCCCAGCATTTT. Its translation: CASSRDRVGQPQHF.

V is TRBV6-6 and J is TRBJ2-3, with a tentative D call TRBD2 (7 bases). CDR1 and CDR2 (germline): MNHNY, SVGAGI (reference sequence). The CDR3 extends over 14 amino acids. Trimming left V 8 bases short and J 1 base short, with 13 bases between. This CDR3 reads CASARGAGTDTQYF. Written as DNA, the CDR3 is TGTGCCAGCGCCCGGGGGGCAGGCACAGATACGCAGTATTTT.

The chain uses TRBV5-1 and TRBJ2-5; 8 nucleotides align to TRBD2. Germline V gene lookup returns CDR1 SGHRS and CDR2 YFSETQ. The V segment lost 0 bases and the J segment 5 bases; nucleotides outside the gene matches: 12. The CDR3 sequence is 17 residues long. CDR3 coding DNA: TGCGCCAGCAGCTTGGGAGCTCTAGCGGGTCATGGGGAGACCCAGTACTTC. It encodes CASSLGALAGHGETQYF. Based on the CDR3 plus reference TRBV5-1 and TRBJ2-5, the full variable domain is KAGVTQTPRYLIKTRGQQVTLSCSPISGHRSVSWYQQTPGQGLQFLFEYFSETQRNKGNFPGRFSGRQFSNSRSEMNVSTLELGDSALYLCASSLGALAGHGETQYFGPGTRLLVL.

In this sample, this clone turned up a few times. The rearrangement links TRBV6-2 or TRBV6-3 to TRBJ1-1; no definite D call. The CDR3 has 12 amino acids. V lost 2 bases, J lost 10 bases, and 11 bases lay in between. CDR1 and CDR2 (germline): MNHEY, SVGEGT. CDR3 coding DNA: TGTGCCAGCAGTTACAACGTAGGGAGAGCTTTCTTT. This encodes CASSYNVGRAFF.

This clone was picked up one time. The chain couples TRBV28 to TRBJ1-2, with 9 bases that match TRBD1. The CDR3 consists of 14 residues. Looked up from germline, CDR1 is MDHEN and CDR2 is SYDVKM. The V and J ends lost 5 bases and 4 bases, in that order; junction bases with no gene match: 5. Here the CDR3 reads CASSATGGSYGYTF. DNA of the CDR3: TGTGCCAGCAGTGCTACAGGGGGCAGCTATGGCTACACCTTC.

Remarks on this clone: Other DNA sequences in the same sample also yield this CDR3. The V gene is TRBV12-5, the J gene TRBJ1-5; 9 bases are a match to TRBD1. The CDR3 sequence is 15 residues long. Trimming cost V 1 base and J 2 bases; bases outside gene matches: 0. Germline values: CDR1 LGHNT, CDR2 FRNRAP. The CDR3: CASGLGTGGNQPQHF. The CDR3 DNA follows: TGTGCTAGTGGTTTGGGGACAGGGGGCAATCAGCCCCAGCATTTT.

The rearrangement links TRBV12-3 or TRBV12-4 to TRBJ1-1; D is ambiguous. The CDR3 runs 13 residues. Trimming shortened V by 2 bases and J by 5 bases, and 9 bases separated the two germline ends. The CDR3: CASSLTRSTEAFF. The CDR3 DNA reads as TGTGCCAGCAGTTTAACGAGGAGTACTGAAGCTTTCTTT.

The chain combines TRBV27 with TRBJ1-2; D gene ambiguous. Germline CDR1 is MNHEY and CDR2 is SMNVEV (reference sequence). This CDR3 has 12 residues. Trimming cost V 4 bases and J 8 bases, with 11 bases left between them. CDR3 DNA: TGTGCCAGCAGTTCGAACGGGATGGGCTACACCTTC. Encoded protein: CASSSNGMGYTF.

J is TRBJ2-7 and V is TRBV27; tentatively, D is TRBD1 (6 bases). V was pared by 6 bases and J by 2 bases, with 14 bases between. The germline CDR1 and CDR2 sequences are MNHEY and SMNVEV (reference sequence). This CDR3 region has 14 residues. CDR3 loop: CASSPYRATYEQYF. CDR3 bases: TGTGCCAGCAGCCCGTACAGGGCGACCTACGAGCAGTACTTC.

This chain connects TRBV6-1 to TRBJ1-4; D is uncertain. Germline values: CDR1 MNHNS, CDR2 SASEGT. V was shortened by 2 bases and J by 0 bases, with 13 bases between the two germline ends. The CDR3 is 17 residues long. CDR3 coding DNA: TGTGCCAGCAGTGAACTCGGCGGTTCTGCAACTAATGAAAAACTGTTTTTT. This encodes CASSELGGSATNEKLFF.

J is TRBJ2-5 and V is TRBV19; 7 bases align to TRBD2. CDR1 is LNHDA, CDR2 SQIVND, per germline (reference sequence). Losses at the gene ends were 9 bases for V and 3 bases for J; bases not matched to a gene: 13. The CDR3 is 15 residues long. The CDR3 is CASKPVASGKETQYF. CDR3 DNA: TGTGCCAGCAAGCCGGTGGCTAGCGGAAAAGAGACCCAGTACTTC.

The CDR3 sequence is CASSHRQGGYTF. The CDR3, as DNA: TGTGCCAGCAGCCATAGACAGGGTGGCTACACCTTC. The chain has TRBV3-1 (or the pseudogene TRBV3-2) and TRBJ1-2; 7 nucleotides line up with TRBD1. The ends lost 3 bases at V and 7 bases at J; junction bases unmatched: 2. Germline assignment: CDR1 LGHDT and CDR2 YNNKEL (reference sequence). This CDR3 region has 12 residues.

The V and J genes are TRBV11-2 and TRBJ1-1, with no clear D. The germline V and J ends were trimmed by 3 bases and 2 bases, with 10 bases remaining between them. Germline V gene lookup returns CDR1 SGHAT and CDR2 FQNNGV. This CDR3 has 14 amino acids. The CDR3 DNA sequence: TGTGCCAGCAGCTTTGGTGGAGGTAACACTGAAGCTTTCTTT. This translates into CASSFGGGNTEAFF.